These 13 T cell receptor beta chains originate from one sample sequenced in a study of shared clonotypes between healthy human individuals. Method: immunoSEQ multiplex PCR; TCRdb's copy keeps in-frame clones and lacks some. The repertoire holds over a million clones, 98% to 99% seen once, with 0.3% to 0.45% in the top ten. The sequenced sample consisted of naive CD4+ T cells sorted from blood. As to subset: CD45RA+ positively selected. The receptors come from a man in his thirties or forties in good health.

This clone was counted a single time. The chain is built from TRBV7-3 and TRBJ2-7, with D tentatively TRBD2 (6 bases). Germline V CDR1 and CDR2: SGHTA, FQGTGA. Trimming stripped 5 bases from V and 5 bases from J, with 19 bases between. This CDR3 is 15 amino acids long. The CDR3 region is CASSINGGNINEQYF. In DNA form, the CDR3 reads TGTGCCAGCAGCATAAACGGGGGAAACATCAACGAGCAGTACTTC.

The chain uses TRBV5-1 and TRBJ2-5, with 8 bases matching TRBD1. Trimming cost V 3 bases and J 1 base; bases outside gene matches: 8. The CDR3 covers 16 residues. The V gene's germline CDR1 is SGHRS and CDR2 YFSETQ. The CDR3 sequence is CASSYRFTGGQETQYF. The CDR3 DNA reads as TGCGCCAGCAGCTACCGATTTACAGGGGGCCAAGAGACCCAGTACTTC.

The chain carries TRBV9 and TRBJ2-1; perhaps TRBD2 as D (5 bases). This CDR3 region has 20 residues. V gave up 0 bases and J gave up 3 bases, with 25 bases separating them. Germline values: CDR1 SGDLS, CDR2 YYNGEE. The CDR3 loop reads CASSVEGWGDSIAYYNEQFF. DNA for the CDR3: TGTGCCAGCAGCGTAGAAGGATGGGGAGACTCCATAGCGTACTACAATGAGCAGTTCTTC.

Only one count was recorded for this clone. The CDR3 sequence: CASSFGQAETQYF. Here the CDR3 DNA reads TGTGCCAGCAGCTTTGGGCAAGCGGAGACCCAGTACTTC. The chain is built from TRBV5-4 and TRBJ2-5; D unresolved. In germline, CDR1 is SGHNT, CDR2 YYREEE (reference sequence). V was shortened by 2 bases and J by 5 bases, with 10 bases between the two germline ends. CDR3 length equals 13 residues. Complete variable domain (other parts from reference TRBV5-4 and TRBJ2-5): ETGVTQSPTHLIKTRGQQVTLRCSSQSGHNTVSWYQQALGQGPQFIFQYYREEENGRGNFPPRFSGLQFPNYSSELNVNALELDDSALYLCASSFGQAETQYFGPGTRLLVL.

The chain links TRBV7-2 to TRBJ1-4; D not certain. From germline, CDR1 is SGHTA and CDR2 FQGNSA. Trimming pared 5 bases from V and 8 bases from J, leaving 27 bases between. This CDR3 is 18 amino acids long. CDR3 DNA: TGTGCCAGCAGCCCAAGACTGGGTGGTCCACCCGGATGGGAAAAACTGTTTTTT. Protein product: CASSPRLGGPPGWEKLFF.

Notes on this clone: The sample contains more than one DNA sequence encoding this CDR3. The V and J genes are TRBV29-1 and TRBJ2-1; D is undetermined. This CDR3 is built from 10 residues. V was shortened by 4 bases and J by 6 bases, with 4 bases between the two germline ends. Germline V CDR1 and CDR2: SQVTM, ANQGSEA. DNA for the CDR3: TGCAGCGTTGGGTTCAATGAGCAGTTCTTC. Translation: CSVGFNEQFF.

V usage is TRBV5-1 and J usage is TRBJ2-3; D perhaps matches TRBD1 (5 bases). V dropped 3 bases and J dropped 3 bases, with 17 bases sitting between them. CDR3 length: 16 amino acids. CDR1 is SGHRS, CDR2 YFSETQ, per germline. The CDR3: CASSSLFGALTDTQYF. CDR3 coding DNA: TGCGCCAGCAGCTCGCTTTTTGGGGCGCTGACAGATACGCAGTATTTT.

In regard to this clone: The identical CDR3 is also encoded by other nucleotide sequences in the sample. The chain carries TRBV9 and TRBJ2-3; D gene uncertain. With 2 bases removed from V and 1 base from J, the gap between germline ends came to 5 bases. The germline V gene has CDR1 SGDLS and CDR2 YYNGEE. This CDR3 comprises 13 residues. DNA for the CDR3: TGTGCCAGCAGCGTTACCGGCACAGATACGCAGTATTTT. Translated: CASSVTGTDTQYF.

This clone is a singleton in its sample. The CDR3: CAWNHMGAGEQYF. CDR3 nucleotides: TGTGCCTGGAATCACATGGGAGCGGGCGAGCAGTACTTC. This chain links TRBV30 with TRBJ2-7, with D tentatively TRBD2 (6 bases). This CDR3 spans 13 amino acids. Germline V gives CDR1 GTSNPN, CDR2 SVGIG (reference sequence). The V gene lost 4 bases and the J gene lost 6 bases, with 16 bases spanning the gap.

The chain recombines TRBV5-1 with TRBJ2-1; D may be TRBD2 (6 bases). V was cut by 0 bases and J by 6 bases, with 13 bases left in between. The germline V gene encodes CDR1 SGHRS and CDR2 YFSETQ. This CDR3 has 15 residues. Here the CDR3 DNA reads TGCGCCAGCAGCTTGGCGGTCCGGGGGACCAATGAGCAGTTCTTC. Amino acid sequence: CASSLAVRGTNEQFF.

The chain has TRBV6-5 and TRBJ2-1, with 10 bases identical to TRBD2. Germline V CDR1 and CDR2: MNHEY, SVGAGI. This CDR3 contains 13 residues. V lost 7 bases, J lost 10 bases, and 7 bases stayed unmatched. The DNA of the CDR3 is TGTGCCAGCAAGGCTAGCGGGAGTGGCGAGCAGTTCTTC. Its translation is CASKASGSGEQFF.

The CDR3 nucleotides read TGTGCCAGCAGCCAAGATGGGGGGTCTACTAATGAAAAACTGTTTTTT. Its translation: CASSQDGGSTNEKLFF. This chain links TRBV4-2 with TRBJ1-4; possible D gene TRBD1, 5 bases. The germline V gene has CDR1 LGHNA and CDR2 YNFKEQ. The CDR3 runs to 16 residues. Between the trimmed V and J ends, which lost 0 bases and 2 bases, there was a span of 10 bases.

V and J are TRBV10-3 and TRBJ1-3; TRBD1 is a possible D gene (5 bases). The CDR3 extends over 13 amino acids. The germline V and J ends were trimmed by 7 bases and 3 bases, with 10 bases remaining between them. Germline V gene sequence: CDR1 ENHRY, CDR2 SYGVKD. CDR3 amino acids: CAITGARGNTIYF. Written as DNA, the CDR3 is TGTGCCATCACTGGGGCTCGTGGAAACACCATATATTTT.